The entry below describes one TCR beta chain. The germline CDR1 and CDR2 sequences are SQVTM and ANQGSEA. J gave up 4 bases and V 4 bases, and 4 bases lay outside the gene matches. There are 13 residues in the CDR3. TCRdb passed the 5' RACE reads through MiXCR, listing each CDR3 protein once. Of hundreds of thousands of distinct CDR3 sequences in the sample, approximately 15% are singletons; the top ten hold 2.1%. This sample was included in a study of T-cell memory formation after mild COVID-19. The receptor was isolated from an adult woman who had mild COVID-19 (a few samples of this study predate the infection). Cell type and time point are not known. This chain uses TRBV29-1 with TRBJ2-3, with 8 bases that match TRBD1. Sequencing was carried out using PBMCs or a T cell subset sorted from them (not recorded which). CDR3 nucleotides: TGCAGCGTTGTCAGGGGGCAGGCAGATACGCAGTATTTT. It codes for CSVVRGQADTQYF.